These T cell receptor beta chains were read from a single sample in a study of blood T cells in healthy people across ages. TCRdb re-called the 5' RACE reads with MiXCR, one entry per CDR3 protein. The table lists 650,000 to 900,000 distinct CDR3 sequences, roughly 60% of them singletons. What was sequenced was blood. These receptors all stem from a man under 40 in good health. Each CDR3 is given with its conserved first and last residue. D genes are given only for firm matches. Where a row states a size, it is once, few, many or the class of an expanded clone; other rows omit it.

j_call clone_size v_call d_call cdr3_nt cdr3_aa
TRBJ2-4 NA TRBV5-4 NA TGTGCCAGCACCAATACGCGGGGTTGGGAGCAGTACTTC CASTNTRGWEQYF
TRBJ2-1 NA TRBV7-2 NA TGTGCCAGCAGCGCCCGCAGGGAACCCTACAATGAGCAGTTCTTC CASSARREPYNEQFF
TRBJ2-3 NA TRBV7-9 TRBD1 TGTGCCAGCAGGAAGGACAGGGAAGTAGATACGCAGTATTTT CASRKDREVDTQYF
TRBJ1-2 NA TRBV5-1 TRBD1 TGCGCCAGCAGCCGGACAGGGGGCGAAAACTATGGCTACACCTTC CASSRTGGENYGYTF
TRBJ1-5 NA TRBV5-1 TRBD1 TGCGCCAGCAGCCCGCCCCCGGGGACAGGGAGAGTTGAAGGTCAGCCCCAGCATTTT CASSPPPGTGRVEGQPQHF
TRBJ2-7 NA TRBV20-1 TRBD2 TGCAGTGCTAGAGCCGGCGGGGGGGCCTACGAGCAGTACTTC CSARAGGGAYEQYF
TRBJ2-7 NA TRBV12-3/TRBV12-4 NA TGTGCCAGCAGTCGCGGATCAGGGGTCTACGAGCAGTACTTC CASSRGSGVYEQYF
TRBJ2-5 few TRBV27 NA TGTGCCAGCAGTTCCGATATCTCGGGAGAGGAGACCCAGTACTTC CASSSDISGEETQYF
TRBJ2-1 NA TRBV4-2 NA TGTGCCAGCAGCAAGCTCCAGGTCGGGGACTTCCCTAGCAATGAGCAGTTCTTC CASSKLQVGDFPSNEQFF
TRBJ2-3 NA TRBV27 NA TGTGCCAGCAGTTTAAAACTGACATCAGATACGCAGTATTTT CASSLKLTSDTQYF
TRBJ1-2 few TRBV9 TRBD1 TGTGCCAGCAGCGGGGGACAGGGGGCATTTGGCTACACCTTC CASSGGQGAFGYTF
TRBJ2-1 NA TRBV27 TRBD2 TGTGCCACCTTAAGCGGGGGGGTCTACAATGAGCAGTTCTTC CATLSGGVYNEQFF
TRBJ1-4 NA TRBV15 TRBD1 TGTGCCACCAGCAGGGACAGGGCCTCGGTTAATGAAAAACTGTTTTTT CATSRDRASVNEKLFF
TRBJ1-2 NA TRBV6-2/TRBV6-3 NA TGTGCCAGCAGTTACTCGGTTTACAGGACGTATGGCTACACCTTC CASSYSVYRTYGYTF
TRBJ2-7 NA TRBV27 NA TGTGCCAGCCGCGGACAGTACTACGAGCAGTACTTC CASRGQYYEQYF
TRBJ2-5 NA TRBV12-3/TRBV12-4 TRBD2 TGTGCCAGCAGTTTCCAGCGGGGGGCGGTTGAGCAGTACTTC CASSFQRGAVEQYF
TRBJ2-7 once TRBV20-1 NA TGCAGTGCTGACTCGACCAGGGCCCTCTTGTACGAGCAGTACTTC CSADSTRALLYEQYF
TRBJ2-5 NA TRBV4-3 TRBD1 TGCGCCAGCAGCCGAGAAGACAGGGGAGAGACCCAGTACTTC CASSREDRGETQYF
TRBJ1-2 NA TRBV29-1 TRBD1 TGCAGCGTAGGGACAGGGTCAAACTATGGCTACACCTTC CSVGTGSNYGYTF
TRBJ2-1 NA TRBV6-2/TRBV6-3 TRBD2 TGTGCCAGCAGTCCGGGAGGGTCCTACAGTGAGCAGTTCTTC CASSPGGSYSEQFF
TRBJ2-7 NA TRBV28 TRBD1 TGTGCCAGCACCCGGACAGGGTGGGGCGAGCAGTACTTC CASTRTGWGEQYF
TRBJ1-2 NA TRBV25-1 NA TGTGCCAGCACAGGACACAATAACTATGGCTACACCTTC CASTGHNNYGYTF
TRBJ1-2 NA TRBV27 NA TGTGCCAGCAGTCCCAGCATGGGGACAAGTTATGGCTACACCTTC CASSPSMGTSYGYTF
TRBJ2-7 NA TRBV5-1 TRBD2 TGCGCCAGCAGCTTGGTTTCGGCGGGGGGAACCTCCTACGAGCAGTACTTC CASSLVSAGGTSYEQYF
TRBJ1-4 NA TRBV7-2 NA TGTGCCAGCAGCTCCGTCGGGACCCGTCGACGAGGAGAAAAACTGTTTTTT CASSSVGTRRRGEKLFF
TRBJ1-1 NA TRBV9 TRBD1 TGTGCCAGCAGCGTGGGGACAGGGACGAACACTGAAGCTTTCTTT CASSVGTGTNTEAFF
TRBJ2-1 NA TRBV11-2 TRBD1 TGTGCCAGCAGCCTCCGACAGGGTTACGACAATGAGCAGTTCTTC CASSLRQGYDNEQFF
TRBJ2-3 once TRBV24-1 TRBD1 TGTGCCACCAGGGACAGGATCACAGATACGCAGTATTTT CATRDRITDTQYF
TRBJ2-5 NA TRBV7-3 TRBD2 TGCGCCAGCAGGACTAGCGGGCTACAAGAGACCCAGTACTTC CASRTSGLQETQYF
TRBJ2-3 NA TRBV2 NA TGTGCCAGCAGGATAGACTTCACCGGGACATCAAACACAGATACGCAGTATTTT CASRIDFTGTSNTDTQYF
TRBJ2-1 NA TRBV7-3 NA TGTGCCAGCAGCTTACGCCGAAGGAGCATCCGCTCCTACAATGAGCAGTTCTTC CASSLRRRSIRSYNEQFF
TRBJ1-4 NA TRBV7-2 NA TGTGCCAGCAGCTCCTCGGTTGCAACTAATGAAAAACTGTTTTTT CASSSSVATNEKLFF
TRBJ2-5 NA TRBV9 TRBD2 TGTGCCTGCAGCGCAAGAGCGGGGGGGATCGATGAGCAGTACTTC CACSARAGGIDEQYF
TRBJ2-7 NA TRBV6-6 NA TGTGCCAGCAGAACAGGTGGGACCTCCTACGAGCAGTACTTC CASRTGGTSYEQYF
TRBJ2-7 NA TRBV20-1 TRBD1 TGCAGTGCTATACCCGGGACAGGACCCTACGAGCAGTACTTC CSAIPGTGPYEQYF